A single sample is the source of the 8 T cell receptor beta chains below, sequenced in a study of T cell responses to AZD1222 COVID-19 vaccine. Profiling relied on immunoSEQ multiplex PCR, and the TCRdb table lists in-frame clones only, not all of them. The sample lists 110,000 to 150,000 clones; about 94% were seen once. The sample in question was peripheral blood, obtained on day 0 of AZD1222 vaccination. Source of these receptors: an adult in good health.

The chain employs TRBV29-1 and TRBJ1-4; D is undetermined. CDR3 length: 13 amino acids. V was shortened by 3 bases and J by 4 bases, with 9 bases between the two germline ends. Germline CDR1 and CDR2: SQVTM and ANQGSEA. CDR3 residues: CSVEVTVNEKLFF. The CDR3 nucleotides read TGCAGCGTTGAGGTTACCGTTAATGAAAAACTGTTTTTT.

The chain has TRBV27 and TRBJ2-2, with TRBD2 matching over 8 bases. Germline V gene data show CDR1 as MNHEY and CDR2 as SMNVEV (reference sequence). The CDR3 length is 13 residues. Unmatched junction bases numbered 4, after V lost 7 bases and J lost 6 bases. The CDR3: CASTIGGAGELFF. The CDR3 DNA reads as TGTGCCAGCACTATCGGGGGGGCCGGGGAGCTGTTTTTT.

The CDR3 nucleotides read TGTGCCAGCAGTGATGGTTTTAGCAATCAGCCCCAGCATTTT. Residues: CASSDGFSNQPQHF. The chain joins TRBV6-1 to TRBJ1-5; D is undetermined. The V end was cut by 3 bases, the J end by 0 bases, with 6 bases between. Germline CDR1 and CDR2: MNHNS and SASEGT. The CDR3 is 14 amino acids.

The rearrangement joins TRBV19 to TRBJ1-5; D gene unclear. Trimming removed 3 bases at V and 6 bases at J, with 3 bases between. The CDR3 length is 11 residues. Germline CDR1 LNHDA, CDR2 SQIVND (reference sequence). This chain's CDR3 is CASSIGQPQHF. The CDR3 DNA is TGTGCCAGTAGTATTGGTCAGCCCCAGCATTTT.

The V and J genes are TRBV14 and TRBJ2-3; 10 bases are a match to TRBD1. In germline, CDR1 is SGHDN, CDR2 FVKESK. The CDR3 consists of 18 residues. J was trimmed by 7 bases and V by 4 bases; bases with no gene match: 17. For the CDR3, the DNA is TGTGCCAGCAGCCCAACACGACAGGGGGCAGTTTTTATAAATACGCAGTATTTT. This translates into CASSPTRQGAVFINTQYF.

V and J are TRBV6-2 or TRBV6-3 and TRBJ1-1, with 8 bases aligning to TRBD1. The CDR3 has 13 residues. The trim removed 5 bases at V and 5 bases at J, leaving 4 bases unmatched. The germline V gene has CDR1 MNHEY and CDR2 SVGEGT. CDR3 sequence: CASSPDRVTEAFF. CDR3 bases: TGTGCCAGCAGTCCGGACAGGGTTACTGAAGCTTTCTTT.

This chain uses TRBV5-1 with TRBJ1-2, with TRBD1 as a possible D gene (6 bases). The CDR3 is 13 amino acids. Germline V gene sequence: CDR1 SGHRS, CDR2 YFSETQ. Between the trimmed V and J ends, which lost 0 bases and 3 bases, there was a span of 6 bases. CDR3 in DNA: TGCGCCAGCAGCTTGGAGGGGGACTATGGCTACACCTTC. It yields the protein CASSLEGDYGYTF.

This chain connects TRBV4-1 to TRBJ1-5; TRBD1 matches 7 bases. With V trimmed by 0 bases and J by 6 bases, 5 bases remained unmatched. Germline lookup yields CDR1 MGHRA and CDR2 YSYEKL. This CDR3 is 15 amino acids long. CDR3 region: CASSQEGTVGQPQHF. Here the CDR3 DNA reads TGCGCCAGCAGCCAAGAAGGGACAGTAGGTCAGCCCCAGCATTTT.